These T cell receptor beta chains were read from a single sample in a study. One entry per CDR3 protein results from TCRdb running MiXCR on the RT-PCR reads. The repertoire holds more than 600,000 distinct CDR3 sequences, 12% to 15% seen once, with 3.6% in the top ten. Source material: memory CD4+ T cells from blood. The source of these receptors is a female donor in good health, serving as a healthy control. Both conserved end residues are trimmed from each CDR3.

V	CDR3
TRBV12-3/TRBV12-4	ASSSTGTRNTDTQY
TRBV20-1	SAHRTGNYGYT
TRBV7-9	ASSPPGQIYNEQF
TRBV9	ASSVGPLGTDTQY
TRBV29-1	SVVTSGRDHNEQF
TRBV5-1	ASSLEGRGTEAF
TRBV20-1	SASGRVGKNIQY
TRBV15	ATSRDENRVMF
TRBV28	ARFDRSSGYT
TRBV4-1	ASSQSRAIEQY
TRBV29-1	SVEVGSSTDTQY